This TCR beta chain was sequenced in a study of blood T cell repertoires in COVID-19 (dated by TCRdb to between 2020 and 2021). About the investigation overall: Samples from collaborators originated in the United States, Italy and Spain and spanned both the acute and convalescent phases of COVID-19. The material from the prospective study consisted of cDNA or gDNA derived from T cells, B-cell-depleted T cells, or PBMCs. Deeply sampled blood TCRbeta repertoires from subjects exposed to, actively infected with, or recovered from COVID-19 were included in the dataset. A freely available public database, intended as a resource for researchers studying the immune response to SARS-CoV-2, is where the repertoires were released. The samples were drawn from the first 160 participants of the ongoing ImmuneRACE study and from 950 to 1,500 subjects provided by 6 global collaborators. Nearly every sample came with metadata listing a de-identified subject ID, COVID-19 status, age in years and sex. Where HLA class I and class II types were available, the types were taken from metadata supplied by the sample provider, not from assay-based typing. Results the study describes overall, beyond this receptor: The quantity of clinical and demographic metadata differed by source and by participant and was supplied without curation.

TCRbeta CDR3 regions were amplified from genomic DNA using the immunoSEQ Assay, a bias-controlled multiplex PCR. Concerning the study's data processing: Within the assay, amplification of reference gene primers was used to estimate how many nucleated cells each sample contained. Sequence reads were collapsed and filtered to measure the absolute abundance of every unique TCRbeta CDR3 rearrangement. For each sample, productive Simpson clonality was calculated by taking the square root of Simpson's diversity index across productive rearrangements. TCRdb's version of the immuneACCESS table is confined to in-frame rearrangements and falls short of the full clone set. An unresolved V gene accounts for under half of the shortfall where checked; the remainder is of unknown origin. From that table come the V and J calls and clone size; the DNA was used to work out D and trimming. This sample has about 140,000 clones in its table, and 65% to 90% of those were observed once. Over 2.5% of the sample is taken by the ten largest.

Of note for this clone: Its antigen remains undetermined. No much larger clonotype is one base removed from it; base qualities were not supplied.

Each collaborating institution followed its own protocols to collect whole blood in K2EDTA tubes. For TCRbeta analysis, collaborators shipped samples as frozen whole blood, isolated PBMCs, or DNA extracted from either of those sample types. The CDR3 starts with the cysteine, ends with the phenylalanine, and has 12 residues. The entry retains the CDR3 DNA only, 36 bases that are in frame from base 1. V and J lose 1 base and 8 bases, and a span of 8 bases separates them. Material for sequencing was peripheral blood. The rearranged segments are TRBV12-3 or TRBV12-4 and TRBJ1-2; the D gene cannot be resolved reliably. This clonotype originated in a man aged 50-60 years with acute or convalescent COVID-19. The CDR3 loop reads CASSLGDLGYTF. The DNA sequence reads TGTGCCAGCAGTTTAGGAGATTTGGGCTACACCTTC.